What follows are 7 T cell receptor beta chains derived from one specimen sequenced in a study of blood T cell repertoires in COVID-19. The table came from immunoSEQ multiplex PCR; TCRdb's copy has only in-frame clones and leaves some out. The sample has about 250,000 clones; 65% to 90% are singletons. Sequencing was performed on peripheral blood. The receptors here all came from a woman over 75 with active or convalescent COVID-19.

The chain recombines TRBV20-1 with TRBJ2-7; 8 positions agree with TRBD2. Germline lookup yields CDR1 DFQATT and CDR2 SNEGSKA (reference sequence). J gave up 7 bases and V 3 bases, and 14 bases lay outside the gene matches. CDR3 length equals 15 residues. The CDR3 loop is CSASSSGAGVREQYF. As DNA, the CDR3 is TGCAGTGCTAGTAGTAGCGGGGCGGGGGTGAGGGAGCAGTACTTC.

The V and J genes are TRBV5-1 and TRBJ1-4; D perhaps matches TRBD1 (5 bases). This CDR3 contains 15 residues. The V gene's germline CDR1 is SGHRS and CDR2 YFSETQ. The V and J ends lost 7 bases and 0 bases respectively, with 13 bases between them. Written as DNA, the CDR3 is TGCGCCAGCCGAGTCTCGGGGGCAACTAATGAAAAACTGTTTTTT. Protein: CASRVSGATNEKLFF.

The CDR3, as DNA: TGCAGCGTCCAGGGACAGTTGAACACTGAAGCTTTCTTT. As protein: CSVQGQLNTEAFF. The chain employs TRBV29-1 and TRBJ1-1, with 7 nucleotides matching TRBD1. V was pared by 6 bases and J by 0 bases, with 4 bases of the junction left unmatched. CDR3 length: 13 amino acids. Germline V CDR1 and CDR2: SQVTM, ANQGSEA.

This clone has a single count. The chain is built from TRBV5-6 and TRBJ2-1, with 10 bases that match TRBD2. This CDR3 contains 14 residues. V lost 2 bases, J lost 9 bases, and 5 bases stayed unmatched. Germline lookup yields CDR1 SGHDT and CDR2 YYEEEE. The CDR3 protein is CASSLAGGPFEQFF. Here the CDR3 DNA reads TGTGCCAGCAGCTTAGCGGGAGGGCCGTTTGAGCAGTTCTTC.

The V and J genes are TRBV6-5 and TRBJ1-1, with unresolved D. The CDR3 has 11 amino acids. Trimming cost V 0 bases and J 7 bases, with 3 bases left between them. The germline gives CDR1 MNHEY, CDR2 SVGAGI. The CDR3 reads CASSYSSEAFF. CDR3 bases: TGTGCCAGCAGTTACTCCAGTGAAGCTTTCTTT.

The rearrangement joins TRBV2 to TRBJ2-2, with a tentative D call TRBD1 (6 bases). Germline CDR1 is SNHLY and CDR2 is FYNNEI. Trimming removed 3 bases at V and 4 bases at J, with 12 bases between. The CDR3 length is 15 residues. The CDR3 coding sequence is TGTGCCAGCAGTGACAGGGGCGAGTTCACCGGGGAGCTGTTTTTT. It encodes CASSDRGEFTGELFF. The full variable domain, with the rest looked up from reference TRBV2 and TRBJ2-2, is EPEVTQTPSHQVTQMGQEVILRCVPISNHLYFYWYRQILGQKVEFLVSFYNNEISEKSEIFDDQFSVERPDGSNFTLKIRSTKLEDSAMYFCASSDRGEFTGELFFGEGSRLTVL.

Here the CDR3 reads CASSQVTSYGYTF. The CDR3 bases are TGTGCCAGCAGCCAAGTCACCAGCTATGGCTACACCTTC. The J gene is TRBJ1-2, the V gene TRBV3-1 (or the pseudogene TRBV3-2), with D unresolved. CDR3 length equals 13 residues. V gave up 1 base and J gave up 4 bases, with 7 bases separating them. Germline V CDR1 and CDR2: LGHDT, YNNKEL (reference sequence).